One and the same sample provided the 27 T cell receptor beta chains below, sequenced in a study of OX40 agonist ivuxolimab in advanced cancers. Profiled with immunoSEQ multiplex PCR; TCRdb holds only in-frame clones, not every one. This sample has around 94,000 clones, with roughly 89% found just once. The sequenced sample was CD4+ or CD8+ T cells sorted from blood, obtained in a trial of the OX40 agonist ivuxolimab. The receptor source for this set is an adult with an advanced solid tumor such as melanoma, head and neck, liver or kidney cancer.

The chain recombines TRBV6-1 with TRBJ2-7; maybe TRBD1 (5 bases). The CDR3 spans 11 residues. Germline V gene sequence: CDR1 MNHNS, CDR2 SASEGT. Trimming stripped 6 bases from V and 4 bases from J, with 7 bases between. The CDR3 region has the DNA TGTGCCAGCAGACAGGCTTACGAGCAGTACTTC. Its translation is CASRQAYEQYF.

V and J are TRBV6-6 and TRBJ2-2; TRBD2 matches at 9 bases. Germline CDR1 is MNHNY and CDR2 is SVGAGI (reference sequence). V trimming: 4 bases; J trimming: 6 bases; junction bases outside the gene matches: 3. CDR3 length: 14 residues. The CDR3 DNA reads TGTGCCAGCAGTTCTTTAGCGGGAGCCGGGGAGCTGTTTTTT. The encoded protein is CASSSLAGAGELFF.

The chain links TRBV6-5 to TRBJ2-1; either TRBD1 or TRBD2 may supply D (5 bases each). This CDR3 has 15 residues. Per germline, CDR1 MNHEY and CDR2 SVGAGI. V dropped 6 bases and J dropped 7 bases, with 19 bases sitting between them. CDR3 residues: CASSPAGAGSNEQFF. CDR3 DNA sequence: TGTGCCAGCAGCCCCGCCGGGGCAGGATCGAATGAGCAGTTCTTC.

This rearrangement joins TRBV19 to TRBJ2-1, with 11 bases lining up with TRBD2. Germline V gene data show CDR1 as LNHDA and CDR2 as SQIVND (reference sequence). V was pared by 4 bases and J by 2 bases, with 1 base of the junction left unmatched. This CDR3 has 15 amino acids. DNA for the CDR3: TGTGCCAGTAGTAAACTAGCGGGAGCCTACAATGAGCAGTTCTTC. Amino acids: CASSKLAGAYNEQFF.

This sequence joins TRBV11-2 and TRBJ2-1, with D perhaps matching TRBD1 (5 bases). Trimming took off 8 bases at V and 4 bases at J, with 9 bases between the two ends. Germline V gene data show CDR1 as SGHAT and CDR2 as FQNNGV. The CDR3 is made up of 12 amino acids. Written as DNA, the CDR3 is TGTGCCAGCGGCAGGGCATACAATGAGCAGTTCTTC. It yields the protein CASGRAYNEQFF.

CDR3 amino acids: CASSLVTGGLMGEQYF. In nucleotides, the CDR3 is TGTGCCAGCAGCTTAGTTACGGGAGGGCTTATGGGCGAGCAGTACTTC. V is TRBV7-6 and J is TRBJ2-7; TRBD2 matches at 8 bases. CDR3 length equals 16 residues. CDR1 SGHVS and CDR2 FNYEAQ come from the germline V gene. With 1 base clipped from V and 6 bases from J, the junction kept 11 bases outside the gene matches.

CDR3 amino acids: CSVDLRTGPHTNQPQHF. CDR3 coding DNA: TGCAGCGTTGACCTAAGAACCGGGCCCCATACTAATCAGCCCCAGCATTTT. The gene calls are TRBV29-1 and TRBJ1-5; D is unclear. CDR1 is SQVTM and CDR2 is ANQGSEA in the germline V gene. This CDR3 spans 17 amino acids. Trimming shortened V by 3 bases and J by 4 bases, and 22 bases separated the two germline ends.

V and J are TRBV11-3 and TRBJ2-7; 9 bases agree with TRBD1. In germline, CDR1 is SGHNT, CDR2 YENEEA. The CDR3 contains 15 residues. V was clipped by 2 bases and J by 3 bases; unmatched bases: 5. The DNA for the CDR3 is TGTGCCAGCAGCTTATGGGGGACAGGGTTCTACGAGCAGTACTTC. This sequence encodes CASSLWGTGFYEQYF.

The chain uses TRBV12-2 and TRBJ2-6; the table assigns TRBD1, which was not confirmed against the DNA. TRBV12-2 is a pseudogene segment. The CDR3 runs to 18 residues. The DNA of the CDR3 is TGTGCAAGTCGCCATAAAGTCTCCACACAAAGTCGGGCCAACGTCCTGACTTTC. The encoded protein is CASRHKVSTQSRANVLTF.

The chain carries TRBV10-3 and TRBJ1-5, with D possibly matching TRBD1 (6 bases). The CDR3 covers 15 residues. Between the trimmed V and J ends, which lost 0 bases and 4 bases, there was a span of 10 bases. From germline, CDR1 is ENHRY and CDR2 SYGVKD. CDR3 region: CAISESRDNNQPQHF. Written as DNA, the CDR3 is TGTGCCATCAGTGAGTCGAGGGACAATAATCAGCCCCAGCATTTT.

This rearrangement joins TRBV5-6 to TRBJ2-3; a possible D gene is TRBD2 (5 bases). Germline loops: CDR1 SGHDT, CDR2 YYEEEE. Trimming stripped 0 bases from V and 10 bases from J, with 9 bases between. CDR3 length: 12 amino acids. In nucleotides, the CDR3 is TGTGCCAGCAGCTTGGAGCTAGCCGCGCAGTATTTT. Translation: CASSLELAAQYF.

The genes are TRBV10-2 and TRBJ1-1; 12 nucleotides agree with TRBD1. CDR1 WSHSY and CDR2 SAAADI come from the germline V gene. The CDR3 runs to 12 residues. V was pared by 6 bases and J by 8 bases, with 1 base of the junction left unmatched. CDR3 coding DNA: TGCGCCAGCAGGGGGACAGGGGGCGAAGCTTTCTTT. Translation: CASRGTGGEAFF.

DNA of the CDR3: TGTGCCAGTAGTAAAGGGTCGGGAACTATACTGACGGGGACCCAGTACTTC. Protein: CASSKGSGTILTGTQYF. This chain joins TRBV19 and TRBJ2-5; D might be TRBD2 (5 bases). The germline V and J ends were trimmed by 4 bases and 7 bases, with 25 bases remaining between them. Germline V CDR1 and CDR2: LNHDA, SQIVND (reference sequence). There are 17 residues in the CDR3.

This clone has only one observation. The chain carries TRBV7-3 and TRBJ1-4; D perhaps matches TRBD1 (5 bases). V lost 0 bases and J 12 bases, leaving 11 bases between the germline ends. The CDR3 is 13 residues long. In germline, CDR1 is SGHTA, CDR2 FQGTGA. The CDR3: CASSLTHGGELFF. In DNA, the CDR3 is TGTGCCAGCAGCTTAACGCACGGGGGGGAACTGTTTTTT.

V usage is TRBV10-3 and J usage is TRBJ1-2, with D possibly matching TRBD1 (5 bases). CDR1 is ENHRY and CDR2 is SYGVKD in the germline V gene. This CDR3 is 16 amino acids long. V lost 3 bases and J 6 bases, leaving 20 bases between the germline ends. The CDR3 DNA follows: TGTGCCATCAGTGAAAGGTTAGGGACGGCAGTCGATGGCTACACCTTC. As protein: CAISERLGTAVDGYTF.

The CDR3 region is CASTQASSVNEQFF. The CDR3 nucleotides read TGTGCCAGCACCCAGGCTAGCAGCGTAAATGAGCAGTTCTTC. The rearrangement joins TRBV7-2 to TRBJ2-1, with TRBD2 as a possible D gene (5 bases). Between the trimmed V and J ends, which lost 7 bases and 7 bases, there was a span of 17 bases. This CDR3 contains 14 residues. CDR1 SGHTA and CDR2 FQGNSA come from the germline V gene. Full variable domain (remainder filled in from reference TRBV7-2 and TRBJ2-1): GAGVSQSPSNKVTEKGKDVELRCDPISGHTALYWYRQSLGQGLEFLIYFQGNSAPDKSGLPSDRFSAERTGGSVSTLTIQRTQQEDSAVYLCASTQASSVNEQFFGPGTRLTVL.

CDR3 DNA sequence: TGCAGCGTTCAGCGTTCCACCATGAACACTGAAGCTTTCTTT. Its protein product is CSVQRSTMNTEAFF. The chain recombines TRBV29-1 with TRBJ1-1; D uncertain. V was cut by 5 bases and J by 0 bases, with 13 bases left in between. CDR3 length: 14 residues. Germline CDR1 and CDR2: SQVTM and ANQGSEA. The full variable domain, in which reference TRBV29-1 and TRBJ1-1 provide the parts outside the CDR3, is SAVISQKPSRDICQRGTSLTIQCQVDSQVTMMFWYRQQPGQSLTLIATANQGSEATYESGFVIDKFPISRPNLTFSTLTVSNMSPEDSSIYLCSVQRSTMNTEAFFGQGTRLTVV.

The chain joins TRBV11-1 to TRBJ2-3; D call uncertain. The V end lost 1 base, the J end lost 4 bases, and 15 bases lay between the germline ends. The germline CDR1 and CDR2 sequences are SGHAT and FQDESV (reference sequence). The CDR3 has 16 amino acids. The CDR3 loop reads CASSLGVHQTADTQYF. The DNA of the CDR3 is TGTGCCAGCAGCTTAGGGGTTCATCAGACGGCAGATACGCAGTATTTT.

The chain combines TRBV11-1 with TRBJ2-2; D is uncertain. Germline assignment: CDR1 SGHAT and CDR2 FQDESV (reference sequence). V lost 5 bases and J lost 6, with 16 bases in between. The CDR3 loop spans 15 amino acids. The CDR3 protein is CASSNLIMTPGELFF. The DNA for the CDR3 is TGTGCCAGCAGCAATCTTATTATGACGCCCGGGGAGCTGTTTTTT.

The chain combines TRBV6-1 with TRBJ2-3; 10 nucleotides match TRBD2. CDR3 length: 17 amino acids. V dropped 1 base and J dropped 0; count of bases not matched to a gene: 4. CDR1 MNHNS and CDR2 SASEGT come from the germline V gene. The CDR3 spells CASSEGRLAGSTDTQYF. The CDR3, as DNA: TGTGCCAGCAGTGAAGGGAGACTAGCGGGTAGCACAGATACGCAGTATTTT.

Comments on this clone: An end of the junction differs from the germline gene, which may be a read error. The chain has TRBV11-3 and TRBJ1-1, with 8 bases identical to TRBD1. The CDR3 runs to 14 residues. Looked up from germline, CDR1 is SGHNT and CDR2 is YENEEA. CDR3 coding DNA: TGTGCCGGCAGCGCGGGACAGGCGAACACTGAAGCTTTCTTT. Translating it yields CAGSAGQANTEAFF.

V is TRBV18 and J is TRBJ1-1; D possibly corresponds to TRBD1 (5 bases). This CDR3 is 15 amino acids long. Germline CDR1 is KGHSH and CDR2 is LQKENI. The V gene lost 2 bases and the J gene lost 0 bases, with 10 bases spanning the gap. In DNA, the CDR3 is TGTGCCAGCTCACCAAGGCGGGGCATGAACACTGAAGCTTTCTTT. Translating it yields CASSPRRGMNTEAFF.

This chain joins TRBV30 and TRBJ1-2; D perhaps matches TRBD1 (5 bases). The V end lost 3 bases, the J end lost 2 bases, and 10 bases lay between the germline ends. Germline CDR1 is GTSNPN and CDR2 is SVGIG (reference sequence). This CDR3 region has 13 residues. CDR3 region: CAWSRWGNYGYTF. In DNA, the CDR3 is TGTGCCTGGAGCCGGTGGGGGAACTATGGCTACACCTTC.

The V and J genes are TRBV10-3 and TRBJ1-4, with D perhaps TRBD1 (5 bases). V was trimmed by 10 bases and J by 0 bases, leaving 12 bases between them. Germline CDR1 ENHRY, CDR2 SYGVKD. The CDR3 spans 14 residues. CDR3 in amino acids: CATQRGATNEKLFF. The CDR3 nucleotides read TGTGCCACCCAGAGGGGCGCAACTAATGAAAAACTGTTTTTT.

V usage is TRBV7-9 and J usage is TRBJ1-4; 9 bases are shared with TRBD1. J gave up 6 bases and V 7 bases, and 6 bases lay outside the gene matches. The CDR3 extends over 14 amino acids. Germline CDR1 SEHNR, CDR2 FQNEAQ (reference sequence). In DNA form, the CDR3 reads TGTGCCAGCACCCCGGGACAGGGCGATGAAAAACTGTTTTTT. Its protein product is CASTPGQGDEKLFF. Based on the CDR3 plus reference TRBV7-9 and TRBJ1-4, the full variable domain is DTGVSQNPRHKITKRGQNVTFRCDPISEHNRLYWYRQTLGQGPEFLTYFQNEAQLEKSRLLSDRFSAERPKGSFSTLEIQRTEQGDSAMYLCASTPGQGDEKLFFGSGTQLSVL.

This chain connects TRBV19 to TRBJ2-2, with D possibly called TRBD1 or TRBD2 (7 bases each). CDR3 length: 15 residues. V was pared by 3 bases and J by 5 bases, with 13 bases between. CDR1 is LNHDA, CDR2 SQIVND, per germline (reference sequence). CDR3 nucleotides: TGTGCCAGTAGTATGCGGCAGGGGGGGACCGGGGAGCTGTTTTTT. Translation gives CASSMRQGGTGELFF. The full variable domain, completed using reference TRBV19 and TRBJ2-2, is DGGITQSPKYLFRKEGQNVTLSCEQNLNHDAMYWYRQDPGQGLRLIYYSQIVNDFQKGDIAEGYSVSREKKESFPLTVTSAQKNPTAFYLCASSMRQGGTGELFFGEGSRLTVL.

J is TRBJ2-6 and V is TRBV10-3; possibly TRBD1 for D (5 bases). Trimming pared 4 bases from V and 5 bases from J, leaving 12 bases between. The CDR3 extends over 15 amino acids. CDR1 ENHRY and CDR2 SYGVKD come from the germline V gene. The CDR3 nucleotides are TGTGCCATCAGTGCACTACAGGATTGGGCCAACGTCCTGACTTTC. This encodes CAISALQDWANVLTF.